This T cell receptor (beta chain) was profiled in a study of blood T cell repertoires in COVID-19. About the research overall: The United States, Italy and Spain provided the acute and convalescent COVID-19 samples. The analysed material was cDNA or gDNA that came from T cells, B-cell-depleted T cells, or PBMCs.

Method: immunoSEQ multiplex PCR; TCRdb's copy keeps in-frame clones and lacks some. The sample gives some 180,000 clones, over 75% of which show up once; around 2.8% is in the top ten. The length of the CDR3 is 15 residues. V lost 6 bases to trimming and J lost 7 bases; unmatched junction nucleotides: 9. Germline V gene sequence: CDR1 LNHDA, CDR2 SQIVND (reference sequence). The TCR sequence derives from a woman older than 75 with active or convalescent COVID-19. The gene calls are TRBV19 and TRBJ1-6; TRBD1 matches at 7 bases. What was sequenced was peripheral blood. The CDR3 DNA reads TGTGCCAGTAGCACGACAGGGAGGAGAAATTCACCCCTCCACTTT. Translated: CASSTTGRRNSPLHF.